This entry features one TCR beta chain sequence. Its antigen is not identified. The record originates from a study of Ad26.COV2.S vaccination and SARS-CoV-2 variants. Study findings and constraints: From the TCR breadth and depth analyses, total T cell responses may have been underestimated.

Clones were sequenced by immunoSEQ multiplex PCR, and TCRdb holds only the in-frame ones, with some missing. The data show 120,000 to 150,000 clones, with roughly 88% seen just once and 4% to 6% held by the top ten. The origin of this receptor is a human donor who had recovered from COVID-19. The sequenced sample was peripheral blood, obtained after recovery from COVID-19.

The chain's CDR3 is CAWSTGMNTEAFF. The CDR3 nucleotides read TGTGCCTGGAGTACGGGGATGAACACTGAAGCTTTCTTT. The V and J genes are TRBV30 and TRBJ1-1; no definite D call. V was cut by 2 bases and J by 0 bases, with 7 bases left in between. This CDR3 has 13 amino acids. Per the germline V gene, CDR1 is GTSNPN and CDR2 is SVGIG (reference sequence).